Sequencing of this T cell receptor (beta chain) was carried out in a study of shared clonotypes between healthy human individuals. Details on this clone: Its antigen is as yet unknown.

Naive CD45RA+ and memory CD45RA-negative subsets were split from CD4+ cells. The CDR3 has 16 residues. Germline lookup yields CDR1 LNHDA and CDR2 SQIVND (reference sequence). Unmatched junction bases numbered 6, after V lost 3 bases and J lost 1 base. Study-level points and caveats: It was anticipated that sequencing depth would influence how many clonotypes donors shared.

Method: immunoSEQ multiplex PCR; TCRdb's copy keeps in-frame clones and lacks some. The sample has a few hundred thousand clones, approximately 97% seen once. The specimen was naive CD4+ T cells sorted from blood. Stated subset: CD45RA+ positively selected. The chain uses TRBV19 and TRBJ2-3, with 8 bases fitting TRBD2. The sequence derives from a woman in her twenties or thirties in good health. CDR3 in amino acids: CASSIAGGRRTDTQYF. For the CDR3, the DNA is TGTGCCAGTAGTATCGCGGGGGGCCGTCGCACAGATACGCAGTATTTT. Drawing the rest from reference TRBV19 and TRBJ2-3, the complete variable domain is DGGITQSPKYLFRKEGQNVTLSCEQNLNHDAMYWYRQDPGQGLRLIYYSQIVNDFQKGDIAEGYSVSREKKESFPLTVTSAQKNPTAFYLCASSIAGGRRTDTQYFGPGTRLTVL.